The entry below gives a single T cell receptor beta chain sequence along with its context. The antigen is unknown. This specimen comes from a study of CD8 T cells in Susac syndrome. For the study at large: Of the sequenced Susac syndrome patients, more than five had active disease and roughly eight were in remission.

RNA, at roughly 0.45 to 1 ug, was reverse transcribed with random hexamers. immunoSEQ multiplex PCR amplified TCR beta CDR3 across 54 Vbeta, 13 Jbeta. TCRdb called the immunoSEQ multiplex PCR reads again in MiXCR, with one record for every CDR3 protein. The table has approximately 160,000 distinct CDR3 sequences, around 95% seen once. General study results and limits: Clonal expansion did not appear in Susac syndrome CD4+ T cell repertoires.

The V gene end was trimmed by 7 bases and the J gene end by 3 bases; junction bases not matched to a gene: 4. Germline CDR1 reads SNHLY; CDR2 reads FYNNEI. CDR3 length: 15 residues. The chain joins TRBV2 to TRBJ2-5; 14 nucleotides match TRBD2. The clonotype originates from a human donor with Susac syndrome. The sequenced sample consisted of CD4+ T cells from PBMCs. The CDR3 is CASKKGLAGEETQYF. The CDR3 nucleotides read TGTGCCAGCAAAAAGGGACTAGCGGGGGAAGAGACCCAGTACTTC.